One and the same sample provided the 26 T cell receptor beta chains below, sequenced in a study of OX40 agonist ivuxolimab in advanced cancers. Clones were sequenced by immunoSEQ multiplex PCR, and TCRdb holds only the in-frame ones, with some missing. In the table there are 83,000 or so clones, less than 85% of which are singletons. The sample consisted of CD4+ or CD8+ T cells sorted from blood, taken in a trial of the OX40 agonist ivuxolimab. These TCRs come from an adult with an advanced solid tumor such as melanoma, head and neck, liver or kidney cancer.

This chain connects TRBV9 to TRBJ1-5; no firm D call. V was clipped by 0 bases and J by 6 bases, with 7 bases between them. The CDR3 runs 13 residues. Germline V gives CDR1 SGDLS, CDR2 YYNGEE. CDR3 sequence (DNA): TGTGCCAGCAGCGTAGACTGGGGTCAGCCCCAGCATTTT. Residues: CASSVDWGQPQHF.

V gene TRBV9 combines with J gene TRBJ2-1, with D possibly TRBD2 on 6 matching bases. Germline lookup yields CDR1 SGDLS and CDR2 YYNGEE. Trimming took 4 bases from V and 0 from J, leaving 11 bases between them. The CDR3 covers 15 residues. In nucleotides, the CDR3 is TGTGCCAGCAGCCCCCGTAGCGGCTCCTACAATGAGCAGTTCTTC. Protein product: CASSPRSGSYNEQFF.

This chain connects TRBV4-1 to TRBJ2-2; D is undetermined. Trimming cost V 0 bases and J 0 bases, with 11 bases left between them. The CDR3 contains 17 residues. Germline assignment: CDR1 MGHRA and CDR2 YSYEKL. The CDR3 DNA follows: TGCGCCAGCAGCCAAGAGAGAACAGTCTCGAACACCGGGGAGCTGTTTTTT. The encoded protein is CASSQERTVSNTGELFF.

With regard to this clone: The same CDR3 also results from other DNA sequences found in this sample. The chain uses TRBV5-6 and TRBJ1-1; tentative D call: TRBD1 (5 bases). The CDR3 sequence is 12 residues long. Trimming left V 1 base short and J 4 bases short, with 5 bases between. Germline V gene sequence: CDR1 SGHDT, CDR2 YYEEEE. CDR3 amino acids: CASSLRGTEAFF. Here the CDR3 DNA reads TGTGCCAGCAGCTTGAGGGGCACTGAAGCTTTCTTT.

This clone was found a few times. The chain uses TRBV6-4 and TRBJ2-3, with TRBD1 matching over 10 bases. The CDR3 has 16 amino acids. V shed 0 bases and J 4 bases; nucleotides not matched to a gene: 4. Germline V gene data show CDR1 as MRHNA and CDR2 as SNTAGT. For the CDR3, the DNA is TGTGCCAGCAGTGACTCGAGGACAGGGGGGCCAGATACGCAGTATTTT. Its protein is CASSDSRTGGPDTQYF.

The chain is built from TRBV7-9 and TRBJ1-1; D not resolved. The CDR3 length is 16 residues. V was clipped by 1 base and J by 0 bases, with 12 bases between them. Per the germline V gene, CDR1 is SEHNR and CDR2 is FQNEAQ (reference sequence). The CDR3 region has the DNA TGTGCCAGCAGCTTAGGGGGAAGAGGCATGAACACTGAAGCTTTCTTT. It translates to CASSLGGRGMNTEAFF.

V and J are TRBV7-2 and TRBJ2-1; the D is unclear. Per germline, CDR1 SGHTA and CDR2 FQGNSA. Trimming shortened V by 2 bases and J by 7 bases, and 15 bases separated the two germline ends. The CDR3 is 15 residues long. The CDR3: CASSLKADLWNEQFF. The DNA for the CDR3 is TGTGCCAGCAGCTTAAAGGCAGACCTCTGGAATGAGCAGTTCTTC.

This chain connects TRBV11-2 to TRBJ2-3; the D call may be TRBD1 or TRBD2 (7 bases each). This CDR3 region has 15 residues. Trimming removed 5 bases from V and 5 bases from J, with 17 bases in between. Germline V gene data show CDR1 as SGHAT and CDR2 as FQNNGV. CDR3 loop: CASSRSGTVGDTQYF. As DNA, the CDR3 is TGTGCCAGCAGCCGCAGCGGGACAGTTGGAGATACGCAGTATTTT.

The genes are TRBV7-9 and TRBJ1-1, with no clear D. V lost 0 bases, J lost 6 bases, and 5 bases lay in between. In germline, CDR1 is SEHNR, CDR2 FQNEAQ (reference sequence). CDR3 length: 12 residues. The CDR3 loop is CASSLAVAEAFF. In DNA form, the CDR3 reads TGTGCCAGCAGCTTAGCGGTCGCTGAAGCTTTCTTT.

This chain connects TRBV2 to TRBJ2-4, with D possibly called TRBD1 or TRBD2 (5 bases each). The CDR3 extends over 12 amino acids. Germline V gives CDR1 SNHLY, CDR2 FYNNEI. V gave up 5 bases and J gave up 6 bases, with 8 bases separating them. The CDR3 reads CASSRGRNIQYF. The DNA of the CDR3 is TGTGCCAGCAGTCGGGGCAGAAACATTCAGTACTTC. Full variable domain (rest looked up from reference TRBV2 and TRBJ2-4): EPEVTQTPSHQVTQMGQEVILRCVPISNHLYFYWYRQILGQKVEFLVSFYNNEISEKSEIFDDQFSVERPDGSNFTLKIRSTKLEDSAMYFCASSRGRNIQYFGAGTRLSVL.

V is TRBV6-5 and J is TRBJ2-7; 14 bases align to TRBD2. V trimming: 6 bases; J trimming: 3 bases; junction bases outside the gene matches: 1. CDR3 length equals 14 residues. Germline V CDR1 and CDR2: MNHEY, SVGAGI. CDR3 loop: CASRGTSGSYEQYF. The CDR3 DNA sequence: TGTGCCAGCAGGGGGACTAGCGGGAGCTACGAGCAGTACTTC.

For this clone: Within the sample, other DNA sequences also encode this same CDR3. This chain joins TRBV6-5 and TRBJ1-5; D unresolved. Germline V lookup: CDR1 MNHEY, CDR2 SVGAGI. V was trimmed by 6 bases and J by 9 bases, leaving 18 bases between them. CDR3 size: 14 residues. CDR3 loop: CASRPTEPYRPQHF. CDR3 bases: TGTGCCAGCAGACCAACTGAACCGTACAGGCCCCAGCATTTT.

CDR3 protein: CASRGGIGTAEQFF. The CDR3 DNA reads as TGTGCCAGCAGGGGGGGGATCGGGACAGCCGAGCAGTTCTTC. This sequence joins TRBV7-2 and TRBJ2-1; TRBD1 or TRBD2 may be the D gene (7 bases each). The CDR3 loop spans 14 amino acids. CDR1 and CDR2 (germline): SGHTA, FQGNSA. V lost 6 bases to trimming and J lost 10 bases, with 19 bases between them. Full variable domain (outside the CDR3, taken from reference TRBV7-2 and TRBJ2-1): GAGVSQSPSNKVTEKGKDVELRCDPISGHTALYWYRQSLGQGLEFLIYFQGNSAPDKSGLPSDRFSAERTGGSVSTLTIQRTQQEDSAVYLCASRGGIGTAEQFFGPGTRLTVL.

The chain has TRBV11-2 and TRBJ2-7; weak D call: TRBD2 (5 bases). CDR1 is SGHAT and CDR2 is FQNNGV in the germline V gene. The CDR3 is made up of 15 amino acids. V was trimmed by 1 base and J by 2 bases, leaving 12 bases between them. CDR3 nucleotides: TGTGCCAGCAGCTTAGGCGGACTCAAGACCTACGAGCAGTACTTC. Amino acids: CASSLGGLKTYEQYF.

In nucleotides, the CDR3 is TGTGCCAGCAGCGACGGTTCAGGGAACACTGAAGCTTTCTTT. This gives the protein CASSDGSGNTEAFF. The chain joins TRBV13 to TRBJ1-1; D is undetermined. This CDR3 has 14 amino acids. V lost 5 bases to trimming and J lost 1 base, with 11 bases between them. Germline values: CDR1 PRHDT, CDR2 FYEKMQ (reference sequence).

This chain joins TRBV2 and TRBJ1-2, with 9 bases matching TRBD1. CDR3 size: 13 residues. Per the germline V gene, CDR1 is SNHLY and CDR2 is FYNNEI. Trimming removed 5 bases from V and 6 bases from J; junction bases left unmatched: 4. CDR3 nucleotides: TGTGCCAGCAGTTTCACAGGGGGCCATGGCTACACCTTC. Translated: CASSFTGGHGYTF.

The CDR3: CSVGLSTDTQYF. The CDR3 nucleotides read TGCAGCGTTGGCTTGAGCACAGATACGCAGTATTTT. The V and J genes are TRBV29-1 and TRBJ2-3, with D uncertain. V was cut by 4 bases and J by 0 bases, with 5 bases left in between. The CDR3 runs 12 residues. The germline CDR1 and CDR2 sequences are SQVTM and ANQGSEA.

This clone was picked up one time. The chain carries TRBV18 and TRBJ1-5, with 8 bases matching TRBD1. The trim removed 4 bases at V and 4 bases at J, leaving 12 bases unmatched. Germline lookup yields CDR1 KGHSH and CDR2 LQKENI. CDR3 length: 17 residues. In nucleotides, the CDR3 is TGTGCCAGCTCACAAACTCAAGGACAGGGATCTAATCAGCCCCAGCATTTT. Translating it yields CASSQTQGQGSNQPQHF.

There are a few counts of this clone. V usage is TRBV15 and J usage is TRBJ1-1; D not certain. The V gene's germline CDR1 is LNHNV and CDR2 YYDKDF (reference sequence). The CDR3 is made up of 13 amino acids. Trimming removed 0 bases from V and 3 bases from J, with 5 bases in between. In DNA form, the CDR3 reads TGTGCCACCAGCAGAGATGTATACACTGAAGCTTTCTTT. Translated: CATSRDVYTEAFF.

The chain carries TRBV19 and TRBJ2-1; 9 nucleotides line up with TRBD1. After removal of 5 bases from V and 4 bases from J, the junction contained 6 bases not matched to a gene. The germline V gene encodes CDR1 LNHDA and CDR2 SQIVND (reference sequence). The CDR3 consists of 15 residues. The CDR3 DNA sequence: TGTGCCAGTAGTCTTCCCGGGACAGGGTACAATGAGCAGTTCTTC. This encodes CASSLPGTGYNEQFF.

CDR3 coding DNA: TGTGCCTGGGCTACAGGGGCCGGGACCTACGAGCAGTACTTC. Protein sequence: CAWATGAGTYEQYF. The chain recombines TRBV30 with TRBJ2-7; 7 positions match TRBD1. Germline V CDR1 and CDR2: GTSNPN, SVGIG (reference sequence). The V segment lost 5 bases and the J segment 2 bases; nucleotides outside the gene matches: 9. CDR3 size: 14 residues.

About this clone: The junction departs from germline at one end; a sequencing error may be responsible. The genes are TRBV5-6 and TRBJ1-2; D is ambiguous. CDR3 size: 15 residues. The V gene's germline CDR1 is SGHDT and CDR2 YYEEEE. The chain's CDR3 is CAGSLAYSSNYGYTF. The CDR3 DNA reads as TGTGCCGGCAGCTTGGCTTACAGCTCTAACTATGGCTACACCTTC.

The genes are TRBV11-3 and TRBJ2-3; no clear D gene. Germline lookup yields CDR1 SGHNT and CDR2 YENEEA. The CDR3 runs to 14 residues. Trimming left V 1 base short and J 2 bases short, with 7 bases between. The chain's CDR3 is CASSLGPNTDTQYF. The DNA for the CDR3 is TGTGCCAGCAGCTTAGGACCTAACACAGATACGCAGTATTTT. The complete variable domain, with remaining parts taken from reference TRBV11-3 and TRBJ2-3, reads EAGVVQSPRYKIIEKKQPVAFWCNPISGHNTLYWYLQNLGQGPELLIRYENEEAVDDSQLPKDRFSAERLKGVDSTLKIQPAELGDSAVYLCASSLGPNTDTQYFGPGTRLTVL.

The chain is built from TRBV6-5 and TRBJ2-1; maybe TRBD2 (5 bases). V gave up 5 bases and J gave up 7 bases, with 6 bases separating them. Germline CDR1 and CDR2: MNHEY and SVGAGI. This CDR3 is 11 amino acids long. The CDR3 reads CASSKRNEQFF. The CDR3, as DNA: TGTGCCAGCAGTAAGCGGAATGAGCAGTTCTTC.

V usage is TRBV2 and J usage is TRBJ1-1, with 8 bases lining up with TRBD1. V lost 6 bases, J lost 5 bases, and 11 bases stayed unmatched. This CDR3 has 15 amino acids. Per the germline V gene, CDR1 is SNHLY and CDR2 is FYNNEI. The CDR3 loop is CASSLRQGLRTEAFF. CDR3 nucleotides: TGTGCCAGCAGCTTACGACAGGGGTTGCGGACTGAAGCTTTCTTT.

The chain combines TRBV30 with TRBJ2-7; 8 bases fit TRBD2. CDR3 size: 11 residues. Unmatched junction bases numbered 3, after V lost 8 bases and J lost 3 bases. Per the germline V gene, CDR1 is GTSNPN and CDR2 is SVGIG (reference sequence). The CDR3 loop reads CAVAGFYEQYF. In nucleotides, the CDR3 is TGTGCCGTAGCGGGATTCTACGAGCAGTACTTC. Variable domain in full (rest from reference TRBV30 and TRBJ2-7): SQTIHQWPATLVQPVGSPLSLECTVEGTSNPNLYWYRQAAGRGLQLLFYSVGIGQISSEVPQNLSASRPQDRQFILSSKKLLLSDSGFYLCAVAGFYEQYFGPGTRLTVT.